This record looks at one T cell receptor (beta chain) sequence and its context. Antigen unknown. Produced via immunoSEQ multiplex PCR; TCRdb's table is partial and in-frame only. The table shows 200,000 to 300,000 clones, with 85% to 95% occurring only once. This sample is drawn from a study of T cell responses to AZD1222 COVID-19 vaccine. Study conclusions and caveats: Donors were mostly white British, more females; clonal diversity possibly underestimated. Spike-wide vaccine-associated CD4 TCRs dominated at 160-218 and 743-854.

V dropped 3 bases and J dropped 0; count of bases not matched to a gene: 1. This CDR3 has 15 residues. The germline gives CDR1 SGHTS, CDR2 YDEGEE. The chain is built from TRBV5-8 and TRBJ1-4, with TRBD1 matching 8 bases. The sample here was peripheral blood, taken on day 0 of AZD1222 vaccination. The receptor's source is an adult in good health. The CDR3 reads CASSWGQATNEKLFF. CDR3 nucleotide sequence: TGTGCCAGCAGCTGGGGACAGGCAACTAATGAAAAACTGTTTTTT.